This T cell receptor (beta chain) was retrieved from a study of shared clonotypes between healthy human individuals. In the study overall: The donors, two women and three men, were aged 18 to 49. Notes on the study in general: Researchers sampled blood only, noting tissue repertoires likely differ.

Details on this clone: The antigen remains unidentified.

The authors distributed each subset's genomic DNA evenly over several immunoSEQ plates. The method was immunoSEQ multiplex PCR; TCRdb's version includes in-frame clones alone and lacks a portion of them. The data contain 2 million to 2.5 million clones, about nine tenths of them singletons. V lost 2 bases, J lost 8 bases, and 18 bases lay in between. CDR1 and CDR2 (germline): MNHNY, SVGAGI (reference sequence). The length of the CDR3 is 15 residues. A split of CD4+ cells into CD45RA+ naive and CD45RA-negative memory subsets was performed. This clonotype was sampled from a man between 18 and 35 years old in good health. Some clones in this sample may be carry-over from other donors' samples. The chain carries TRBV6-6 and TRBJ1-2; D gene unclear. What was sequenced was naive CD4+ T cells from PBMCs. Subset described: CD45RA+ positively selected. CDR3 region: CASSYGARPGGGYTF. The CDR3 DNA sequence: TGTGCCAGCAGTTACGGAGCGCGGCCGGGCGGGGGCTACACCTTC.